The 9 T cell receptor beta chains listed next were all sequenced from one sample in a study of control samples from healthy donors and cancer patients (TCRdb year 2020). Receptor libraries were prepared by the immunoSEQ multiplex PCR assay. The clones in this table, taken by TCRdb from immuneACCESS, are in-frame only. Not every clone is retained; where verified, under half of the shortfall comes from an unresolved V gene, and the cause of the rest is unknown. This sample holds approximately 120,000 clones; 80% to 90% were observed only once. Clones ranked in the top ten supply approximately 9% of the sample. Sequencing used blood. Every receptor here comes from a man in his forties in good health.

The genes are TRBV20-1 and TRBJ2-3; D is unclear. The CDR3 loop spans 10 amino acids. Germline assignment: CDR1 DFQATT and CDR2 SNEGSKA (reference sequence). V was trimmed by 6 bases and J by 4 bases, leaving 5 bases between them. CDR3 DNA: TGCAGTGCCCGAGCAGATACGCAGTATTTT. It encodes CSARADTQYF.

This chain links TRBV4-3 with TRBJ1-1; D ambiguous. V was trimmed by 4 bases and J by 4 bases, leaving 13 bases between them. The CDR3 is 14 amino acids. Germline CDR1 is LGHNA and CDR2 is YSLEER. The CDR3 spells CASSPQGRVTEAFF. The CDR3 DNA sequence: TGCGCCAGCAGCCCCCAAGGACGGGTCACTGAAGCTTTCTTT.

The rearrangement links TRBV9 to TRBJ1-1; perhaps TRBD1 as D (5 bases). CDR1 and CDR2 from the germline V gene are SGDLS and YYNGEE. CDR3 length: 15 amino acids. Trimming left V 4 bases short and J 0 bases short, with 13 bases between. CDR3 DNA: TGTGCCAGCAGCCCGGGGACCGTGTTGAACACTGAAGCTTTCTTT. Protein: CASSPGTVLNTEAFF.

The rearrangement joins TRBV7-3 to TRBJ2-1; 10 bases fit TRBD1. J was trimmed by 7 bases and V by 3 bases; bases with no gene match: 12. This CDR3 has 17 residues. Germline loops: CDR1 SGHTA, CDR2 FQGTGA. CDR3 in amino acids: CASSFWTGGQTGNEQFF. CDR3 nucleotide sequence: TGTGCCAGCAGCTTTTGGACAGGGGGTCAAACGGGTAATGAGCAGTTCTTC. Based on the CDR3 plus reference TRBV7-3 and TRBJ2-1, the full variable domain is GAGVSQTPSNKVTEKGKYVELRCDPISGHTALYWYRQSLGQGPEFLIYFQGTGAADDSGLPNDRFFAVRPEGSVSTLKIQRTERGDSAVYLCASSFWTGGQTGNEQFFGPGTRLTVL.

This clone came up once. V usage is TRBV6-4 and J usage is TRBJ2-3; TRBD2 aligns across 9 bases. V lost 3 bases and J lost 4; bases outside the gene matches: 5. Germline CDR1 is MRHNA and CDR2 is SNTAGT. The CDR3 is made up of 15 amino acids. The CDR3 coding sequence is TGTGCCAGCAGTGAGAGGGCTAGCGGGGCAGATACGCAGTATTTT. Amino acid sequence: CASSERASGADTQYF.

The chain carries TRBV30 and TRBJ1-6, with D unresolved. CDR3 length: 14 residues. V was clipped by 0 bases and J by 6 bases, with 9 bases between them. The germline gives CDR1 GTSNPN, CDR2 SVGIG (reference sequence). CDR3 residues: CAWSVSTGNSPLHF. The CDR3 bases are TGTGCCTGGAGTGTATCCACGGGTAATTCACCCCTCCACTTT.

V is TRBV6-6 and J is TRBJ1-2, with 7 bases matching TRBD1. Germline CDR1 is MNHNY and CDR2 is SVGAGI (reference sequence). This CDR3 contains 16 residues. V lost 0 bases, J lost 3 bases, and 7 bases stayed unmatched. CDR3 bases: TGTGCCAGCAGTTACTCGAAAGGGACAGTGGACTATGGCTACACCTTC. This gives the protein CASSYSKGTVDYGYTF.

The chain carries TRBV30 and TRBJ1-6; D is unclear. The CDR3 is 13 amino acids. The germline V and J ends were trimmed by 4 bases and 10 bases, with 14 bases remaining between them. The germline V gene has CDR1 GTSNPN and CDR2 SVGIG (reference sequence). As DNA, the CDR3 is TGTGCCTGGAAGGAGGAGCAGGCGTCACCCCTCCACTTT. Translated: CAWKEEQASPLHF.

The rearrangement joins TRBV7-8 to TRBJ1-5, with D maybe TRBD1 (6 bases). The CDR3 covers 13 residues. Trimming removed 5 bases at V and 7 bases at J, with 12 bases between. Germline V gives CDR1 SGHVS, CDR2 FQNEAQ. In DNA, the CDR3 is TGTGCCAGCAGCGCAGGGGTAGGGCAGCCCCAGCATTTT. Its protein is CASSAGVGQPQHF.